The rows below give T cell receptor beta chains drawn from one sample of a study of cytomegalovirus exposure and HLA in healthy donors. Some clones are missing from TCRdb's copy, which holds only in-frame ones; the method was immunoSEQ multiplex PCR. The sample records about 160,000 clones, approximately 96% being singletons. Sequenced material: PBMCs. Every receptor here comes from a woman aged 18-29 years in good health and CMV-seronegative. CDR3s include the opening cysteine and the closing phenylalanine or tryptophan. The D gene is left open where the match is weak. Clone sizes are given selectively: once, few, many, or a class where the clone is expanded.

d_gene: TRBD1; v_gene: TRBV2; abundance: -; j_gene: TRBJ1-4; CDR3nt: TGTGCCAGCAGTTGGGACAGGGGCGGAGAAAATTTAGTTTTT; CDR3aa: CASSWDRGGENLVF
d_gene: -; v_gene: TRBV14; abundance: -; j_gene: TRBJ2-3; CDR3nt: TGTGCCAGCAGCCAAGATTTGGCAGAAAGAATTCCAGATACGCAGTATTTT; CDR3aa: CASSQDLAERIPDTQYF
d_gene: TRBD1; v_gene: TRBV2; abundance: -; j_gene: TRBJ1-1; CDR3nt: TGTGCCATCCGGGGCTTGCAGGGGGTTCAGGGAGCTTTCTTT; CDR3aa: CAIRGLQGVQGAFF
d_gene: TRBD2; v_gene: TRBV4-3; abundance: -; j_gene: TRBJ2-3; CDR3nt: TGCGCCAGCAGCCAAGATCCGACACGACTAGCGGATGGGACAGATACGCAGTATTTT; CDR3aa: CASSQDPTRLADGTDTQYF
d_gene: -; v_gene: TRBV11-3; abundance: -; j_gene: TRBJ1-1; CDR3nt: TGTGCCAGCAGCCGCAGGGAGAACACTGAAGCTTTCTTT; CDR3aa: CASSRRENTEAFF
d_gene: TRBD2; v_gene: TRBV19; abundance: -; j_gene: TRBJ2-3; CDR3nt: TGTGCCAGTAGTATTCAGCGGGGGGCCGGAGATACGCAGTATTTT; CDR3aa: CASSIQRGAGDTQYF
d_gene: -; v_gene: TRBV6-5; abundance: -; j_gene: TRBJ1-3; CDR3nt: TGTGCCAGCAGTTACTCCCGCAGGGAGGTAGAAAACACCATATATTTT; CDR3aa: CASSYSRREVENTIYF
d_gene: TRBD1; v_gene: TRBV14; abundance: -; j_gene: TRBJ1-1; CDR3nt: TGTGCCAGCAGCCAAAACAGGGGGGAAGCTTTCTTT; CDR3aa: CASSQNRGEAFF
d_gene: -; v_gene: TRBV19; abundance: -; j_gene: TRBJ1-5; CDR3nt: TGTGCCAGTAGTGAGATCCTCGGGGGGGGCGGCCGACCCCAGCATTTT; CDR3aa: CASSEILGGGGRPQHF
d_gene: TRBD1; v_gene: TRBV6-1; abundance: -; j_gene: TRBJ2-3; CDR3nt: TGTGCCAGCAGTCCTAGACAGGGCGCAGATACGCAGTATTTT; CDR3aa: CASSPRQGADTQYF
d_gene: -; v_gene: TRBV19; abundance: -; j_gene: TRBJ1-5; CDR3nt: TGTGCCAGTAGTGCACAGGAAAGCAATCAGCCCCAGCATTTT; CDR3aa: CASSAQESNQPQHF
d_gene: TRBD2; v_gene: TRBV7-3; abundance: -; j_gene: TRBJ2-1; CDR3nt: TGTGCCAGCAGCTTAGGCGCACCACTAGCGGGGGGTTCTGAGCAGTTCTTC; CDR3aa: CASSLGAPLAGGSEQFF
d_gene: -; v_gene: TRBV5-6; abundance: -; j_gene: TRBJ1-6; CDR3nt: TGTGCCAGCAGCTTGACAGGGCAAAGTAATTCACCCCTCCACTTT; CDR3aa: CASSLTGQSNSPLHF
d_gene: TRBD1; v_gene: TRBV11-2; abundance: -; j_gene: TRBJ2-2; CDR3nt: TGTGCCAGCAGCTTTAGGGGACAGGGTAATGCGGCCGGGGAGCTGTTTTTT; CDR3aa: CASSFRGQGNAAGELFF
d_gene: -; v_gene: TRBV7-3; abundance: -; j_gene: TRBJ2-7; CDR3nt: TGTGCCAGCAGCTTAGGGGGGGCGGGCGAGCAGTACTTC; CDR3aa: CASSLGGAGEQYF
d_gene: -; v_gene: TRBV6-1; abundance: once; j_gene: TRBJ1-2; CDR3nt: TGTGCCAGCAGTGAAAACGTTCCGGGTTCGGGCTATGGCTACACCTTC; CDR3aa: CASSENVPGSGYGYTF
d_gene: TRBD1; v_gene: TRBV13; abundance: once; j_gene: TRBJ2-1; CDR3nt: TGTGCCAGCAGCTCTAGGGGCAACAGGGGGCAATACAATGAGCAGTTCTTC; CDR3aa: CASSSRGNRGQYNEQFF